What follows are 5 T cell receptor beta chains derived from one specimen sequenced in a study of cytomegalovirus exposure and HLA in healthy donors. Primers: 60 Vbeta forward and 13 Jbeta reverse. The table came from immunoSEQ multiplex PCR; TCRdb's copy has only in-frame clones and leaves some out. The table shows around 150,000 clones, with approximately 83% occurring only once. Sequenced material: PBMCs. These receptors all come from a woman aged 18-29 years in good health and CMV-seronegative.

V usage is TRBV19 and J usage is TRBJ1-5, with 8 nucleotides matching TRBD1. Germline-derived CDR1 and CDR2 are LNHDA and SQIVND (reference sequence). The CDR3 loop spans 15 amino acids. V lost 7 bases and J lost 0; bases outside the gene matches: 5. The DNA of the CDR3 is TGTGCCAGTATCAAGGACAGGGTTAGCAATCAGCCCCAGCATTTT. This codes for CASIKDRVSNQPQHF.

The chain combines TRBV28 with TRBJ2-2; D is uncertain. The germline V and J ends were trimmed by 8 bases and 1 base, with 8 bases remaining between them. Germline CDR1 is MDHEN and CDR2 is SYDVKM. This CDR3 contains 13 residues. In DNA, the CDR3 is TGTGCCAGCTCTCCGGTGAACACCGGGGAGCTGTTTTTT. This translates into CASSPVNTGELFF.

This clone has only a few counts. The chain uses TRBV6-1 and TRBJ2-1, with 7 positions matching TRBD1. J lost 7 bases, V lost 7 bases, and 7 bases had no gene match. The CDR3 spans 13 residues. Germline CDR1 and CDR2: MNHNS and SASEGT. The CDR3 sequence is CASKEGARNEQFF. CDR3 nucleotide sequence: TGTGCCAGCAAAGAGGGGGCGCGGAATGAGCAGTTCTTC.

This chain uses TRBV6-1 with TRBJ1-3, with D maybe TRBD1 (6 bases). V lost 6 bases and J 4 bases, leaving 13 bases between the germline ends. The CDR3 sequence is 14 residues long. Per germline, CDR1 MNHNS and CDR2 SASEGT. CDR3 protein: CASSPRGGGNTIYF. As DNA, the CDR3 is TGTGCCAGCAGCCCCCGAGGGGGAGGAAACACCATATATTTT.

The V and J genes are TRBV2 and TRBJ1-6, with TRBD1 as a possible D gene (6 bases). The CDR3 is 15 amino acids. CDR1 and CDR2 from the germline V gene are SNHLY and FYNNEI. V was shortened by 9 bases and J by 7 bases, with 19 bases between the two germline ends. This CDR3 reads CASYAIQGINSPLHF. CDR3 DNA: TGTGCCAGTTACGCGATTCAGGGGATCAATTCACCCCTCCACTTT.